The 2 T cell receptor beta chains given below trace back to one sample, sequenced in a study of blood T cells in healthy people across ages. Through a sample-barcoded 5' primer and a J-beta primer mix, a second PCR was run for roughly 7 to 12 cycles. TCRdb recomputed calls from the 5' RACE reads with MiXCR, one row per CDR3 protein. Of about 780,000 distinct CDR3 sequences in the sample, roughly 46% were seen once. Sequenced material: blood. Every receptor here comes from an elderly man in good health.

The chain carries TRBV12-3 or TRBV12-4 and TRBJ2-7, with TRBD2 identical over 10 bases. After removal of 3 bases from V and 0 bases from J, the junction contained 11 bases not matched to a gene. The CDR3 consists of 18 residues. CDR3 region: CASSFGITSGVSSYEQYF. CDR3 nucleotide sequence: TGTGCCAGCAGTTTCGGAATAACTAGCGGGGTGAGCTCCTACGAGCAGTACTTC.

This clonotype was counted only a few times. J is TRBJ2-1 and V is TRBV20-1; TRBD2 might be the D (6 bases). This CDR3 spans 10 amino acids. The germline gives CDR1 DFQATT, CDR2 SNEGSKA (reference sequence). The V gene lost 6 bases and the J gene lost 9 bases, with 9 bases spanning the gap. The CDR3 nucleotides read TGCAGTGCCTGGAGGGGTGAGCAGTTCTTC. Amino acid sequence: CSAWRGEQFF.